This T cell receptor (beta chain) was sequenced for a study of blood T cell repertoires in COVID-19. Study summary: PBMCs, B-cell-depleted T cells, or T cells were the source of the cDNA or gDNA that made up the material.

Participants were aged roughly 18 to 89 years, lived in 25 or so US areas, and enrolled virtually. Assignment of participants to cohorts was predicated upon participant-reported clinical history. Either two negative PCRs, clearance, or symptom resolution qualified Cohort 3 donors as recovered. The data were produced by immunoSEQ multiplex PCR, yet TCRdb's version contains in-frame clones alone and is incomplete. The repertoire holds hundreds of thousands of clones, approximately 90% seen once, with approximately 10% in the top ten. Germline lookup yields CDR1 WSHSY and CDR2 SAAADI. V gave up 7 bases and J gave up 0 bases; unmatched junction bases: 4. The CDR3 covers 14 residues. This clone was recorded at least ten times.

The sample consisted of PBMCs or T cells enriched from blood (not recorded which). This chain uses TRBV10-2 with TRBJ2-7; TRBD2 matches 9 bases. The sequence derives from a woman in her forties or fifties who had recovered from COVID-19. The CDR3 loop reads CASTGLARSYEQYF. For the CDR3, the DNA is TGCGCCAGCACTGGACTAGCGCGCTCCTACGAGCAGTACTTC.